Sequencing of this T cell receptor (beta chain) was carried out in a study of blood T cell repertoires in COVID-19. Overall study context: Acute-phase and convalescent COVID-19 samples originated in the United States, Italy and Spain. PBMCs, B-cell-depleted T cells, or T cells provided the cDNA or gDNA that made up the material.

Original analysis: Amplification from reference gene primers served as the basis for estimated nucleated cell counts. The repertoire was sequenced with immunoSEQ multiplex PCR; TCRdb's copy has only in-frame clones and lacks some. That table furnishes V, J and clone size, whereas the DNA furnished D and trimming. This sample has fewer than 250,000 clones, with nearly 85% found just once. CDR3 size: 14 residues. V was shortened by 2 bases and J by 7 bases, with 9 bases between the two germline ends. The germline V gene has CDR1 MNHEY and CDR2 SMNVEV (reference sequence). The chain carries TRBV27 and TRBJ1-6; D is perhaps TRBD1 (5 bases). The specimen was peripheral blood. This receptor was taken from a human donor in a cohort sampled during active COVID-19. The CDR3 region has the DNA TGTGCCAGCAGTTTACCAGGGAGGAATTCACCCCTCCACTTT. It yields the protein CASSLPGRNSPLHF.